This T cell receptor beta chain emerged from a study of identical twins. This clonotype was seen only a few times. Its antigen is currently unknown. The CDR3 runs 17 residues. Trimming removed 0 bases from V and 4 bases from J; junction bases left unmatched: 7. In germline, CDR1 is SGDLS, CDR2 YYNGEE. One entry per CDR3 protein results from TCRdb running MiXCR on the 5' RACE reads. This table holds 450,000 or so distinct CDR3 sequences, 13% to 15% found once. Study-wide points: Models came in too low on out-of-frame TCR alpha sharing in monozygotic twins. Abundant cord blood beta clonotypes carried fewer insertions; memory repertoires showed none. Out-of-frame beta chain sequences displayed weaker excess sharing between twins.

The data also belong to a second study, concerning yellow fever vaccine responses in identical twins. That study reports: Convergence reportedly seemed to mark part of the twins' vaccine T cell response, with personalization marking the rest.

This chain connects TRBV9 to TRBJ2-2, with 9 bases aligning to TRBD2. This clonotype was obtained from a woman under 30 in good health. Input material: CD4+ T cells sorted from blood. CDR3 sequence reads: CASSVVGGGAATGELFF. The CDR3 nucleotides read TGTGCCAGCAGCGTAGTAGGCGGGGGGGCGGCCACCGGGGAGCTGTTTTTT.